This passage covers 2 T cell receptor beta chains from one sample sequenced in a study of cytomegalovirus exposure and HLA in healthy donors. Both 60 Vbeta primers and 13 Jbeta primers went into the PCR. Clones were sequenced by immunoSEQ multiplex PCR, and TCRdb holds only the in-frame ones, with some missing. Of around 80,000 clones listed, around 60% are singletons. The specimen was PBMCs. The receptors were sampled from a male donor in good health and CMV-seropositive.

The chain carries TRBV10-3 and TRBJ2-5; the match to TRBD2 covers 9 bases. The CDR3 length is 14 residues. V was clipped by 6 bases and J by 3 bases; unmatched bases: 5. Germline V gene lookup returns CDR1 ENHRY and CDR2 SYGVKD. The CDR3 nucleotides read TGTGCCATCAGGGAATCTAGCGGGAAAGAGACCCAGTACTTC. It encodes CAIRESSGKETQYF.

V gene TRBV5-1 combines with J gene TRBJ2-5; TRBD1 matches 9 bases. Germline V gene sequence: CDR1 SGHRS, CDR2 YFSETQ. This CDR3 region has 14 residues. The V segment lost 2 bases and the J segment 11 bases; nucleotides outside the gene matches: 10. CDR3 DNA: TGCGCCAGCAGCTTACGGACAGGGGCGGAAGAGCAGTACTTC. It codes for CASSLRTGAEEQYF.